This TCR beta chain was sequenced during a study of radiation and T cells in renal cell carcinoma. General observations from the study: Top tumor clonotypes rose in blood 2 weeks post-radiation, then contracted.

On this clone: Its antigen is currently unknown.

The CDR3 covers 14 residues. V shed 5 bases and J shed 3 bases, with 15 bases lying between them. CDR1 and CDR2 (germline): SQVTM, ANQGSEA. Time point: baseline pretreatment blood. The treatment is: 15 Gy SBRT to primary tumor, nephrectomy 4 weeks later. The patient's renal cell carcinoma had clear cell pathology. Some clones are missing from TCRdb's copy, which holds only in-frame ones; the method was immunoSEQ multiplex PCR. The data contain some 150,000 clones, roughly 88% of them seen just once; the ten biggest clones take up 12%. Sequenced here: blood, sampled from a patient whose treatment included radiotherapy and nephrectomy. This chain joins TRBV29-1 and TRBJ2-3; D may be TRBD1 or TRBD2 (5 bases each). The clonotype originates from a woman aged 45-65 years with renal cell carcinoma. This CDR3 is CSVITGGGTDTQYF. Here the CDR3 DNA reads TGCAGCGTTATAACAGGAGGAGGAACAGATACGCAGTATTTT.